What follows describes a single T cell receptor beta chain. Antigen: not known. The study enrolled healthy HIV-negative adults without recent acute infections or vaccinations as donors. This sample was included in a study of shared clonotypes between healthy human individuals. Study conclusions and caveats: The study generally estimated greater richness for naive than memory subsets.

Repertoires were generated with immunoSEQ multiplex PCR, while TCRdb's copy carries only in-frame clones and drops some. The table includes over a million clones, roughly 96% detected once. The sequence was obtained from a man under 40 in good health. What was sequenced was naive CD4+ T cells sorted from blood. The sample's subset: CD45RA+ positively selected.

This chain's CDR3 is CAISESVTSGRGEQYF. The DNA for the CDR3 is TGTGCCATCAGTGAGTCGGTGACTAGCGGAAGAGGGGAGCAGTACTTC. This chain joins TRBV10-3 and TRBJ2-7, with 9 bases that match TRBD2. Germline V gene sequence: CDR1 ENHRY, CDR2 SYGVKD. After removal of 0 bases from V and 7 bases from J, the junction contained 10 bases not matched to a gene. The CDR3 covers 16 residues.